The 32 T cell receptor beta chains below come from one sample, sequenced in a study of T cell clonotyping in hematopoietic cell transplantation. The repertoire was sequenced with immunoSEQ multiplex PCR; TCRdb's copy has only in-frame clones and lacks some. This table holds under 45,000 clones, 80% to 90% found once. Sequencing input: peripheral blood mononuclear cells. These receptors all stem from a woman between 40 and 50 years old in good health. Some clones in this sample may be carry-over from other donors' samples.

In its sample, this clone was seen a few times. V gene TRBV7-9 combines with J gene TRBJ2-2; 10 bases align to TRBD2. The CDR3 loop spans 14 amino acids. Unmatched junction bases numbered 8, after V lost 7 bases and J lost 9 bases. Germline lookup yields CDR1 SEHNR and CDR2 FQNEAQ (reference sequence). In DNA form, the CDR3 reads TGTGCCAGCAAAGAAGCGGGAGGGTCCTGGGAGCTGTTTTTT. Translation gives CASKEAGGSWELFF.

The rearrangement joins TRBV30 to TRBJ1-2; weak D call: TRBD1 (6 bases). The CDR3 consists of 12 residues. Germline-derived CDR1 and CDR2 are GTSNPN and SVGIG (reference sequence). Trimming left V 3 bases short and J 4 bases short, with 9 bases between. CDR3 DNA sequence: TGTGCCTGGAGGGAAGGGGGCTATGGCTACACCTTC. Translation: CAWREGGYGYTF.

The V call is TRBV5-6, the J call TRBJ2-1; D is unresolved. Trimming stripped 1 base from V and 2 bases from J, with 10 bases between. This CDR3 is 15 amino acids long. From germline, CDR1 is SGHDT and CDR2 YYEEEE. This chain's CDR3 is CASSLKQLPYNEQFF. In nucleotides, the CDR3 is TGTGCCAGCAGCTTGAAGCAGCTTCCCTACAATGAGCAGTTCTTC.

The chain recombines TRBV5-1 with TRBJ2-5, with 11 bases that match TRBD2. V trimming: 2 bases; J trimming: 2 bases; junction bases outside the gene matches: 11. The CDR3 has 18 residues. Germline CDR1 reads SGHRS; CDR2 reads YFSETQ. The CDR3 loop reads CASSFRGLAEGLQETQYF. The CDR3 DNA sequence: TGCGCCAGCAGCTTTCGGGGACTAGCGGAGGGCCTTCAAGAGACCCAGTACTTC.

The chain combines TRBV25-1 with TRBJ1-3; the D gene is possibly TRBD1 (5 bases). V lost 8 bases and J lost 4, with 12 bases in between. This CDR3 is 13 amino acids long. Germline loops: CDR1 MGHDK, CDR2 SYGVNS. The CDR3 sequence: CASLPGTGNTIYF. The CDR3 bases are TGTGCCAGCCTCCCGGGGACCGGAAACACCATATATTTT. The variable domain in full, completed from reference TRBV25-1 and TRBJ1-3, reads EADIYQTPRYLVIGTGKKITLECSQTMGHDKMYWYQQDPGMELHLIHYSYGVNSTEKGDLSSESTVSRIRTEHFPLTLESARPSHTSQYLCASLPGTGNTIYFGEGSWLTVV.

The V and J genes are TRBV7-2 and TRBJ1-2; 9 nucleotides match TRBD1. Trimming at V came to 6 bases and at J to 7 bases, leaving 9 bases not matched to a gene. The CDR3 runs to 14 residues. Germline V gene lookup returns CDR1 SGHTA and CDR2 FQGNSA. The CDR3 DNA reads TGTGCCAGCAGGACACCGGGACAGGGCCTTGGCTACACCTTC. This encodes CASRTPGQGLGYTF.

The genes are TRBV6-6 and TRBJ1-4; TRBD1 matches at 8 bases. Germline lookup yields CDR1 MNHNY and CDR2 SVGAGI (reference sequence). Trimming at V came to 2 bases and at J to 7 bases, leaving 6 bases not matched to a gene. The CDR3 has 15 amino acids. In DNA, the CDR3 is TGTGCCAGCAGTTACCCAGGGACAGGACTTGAAAAACTGTTTTTT. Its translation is CASSYPGTGLEKLFF.

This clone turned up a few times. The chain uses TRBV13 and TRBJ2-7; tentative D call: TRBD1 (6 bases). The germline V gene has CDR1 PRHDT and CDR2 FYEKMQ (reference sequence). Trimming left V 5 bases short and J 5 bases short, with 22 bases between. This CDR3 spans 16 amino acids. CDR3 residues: CASSPLQGGPGNEQYF. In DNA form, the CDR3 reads TGTGCCAGCAGCCCCCTACAAGGGGGTCCGGGGAACGAGCAGTACTTC.

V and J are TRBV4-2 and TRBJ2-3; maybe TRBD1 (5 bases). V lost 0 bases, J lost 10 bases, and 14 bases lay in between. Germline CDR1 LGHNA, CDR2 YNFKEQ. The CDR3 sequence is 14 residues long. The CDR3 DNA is TGTGCCAGCAGCCAAGACAGGGTTGAAGAGGCGCAGTATTTT. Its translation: CASSQDRVEEAQYF.

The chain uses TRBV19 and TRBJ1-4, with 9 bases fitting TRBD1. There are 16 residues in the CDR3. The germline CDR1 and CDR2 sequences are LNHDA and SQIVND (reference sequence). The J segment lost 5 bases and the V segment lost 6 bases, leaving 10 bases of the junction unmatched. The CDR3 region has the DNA TGTGCCAGTAGCACGCTCTCCGGGACAGGGAATGAAAAACTGTTTTTT. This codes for CASSTLSGTGNEKLFF.

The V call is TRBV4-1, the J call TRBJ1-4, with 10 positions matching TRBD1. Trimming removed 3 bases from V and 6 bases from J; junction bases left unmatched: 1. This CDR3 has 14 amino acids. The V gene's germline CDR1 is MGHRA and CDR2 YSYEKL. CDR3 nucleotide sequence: TGCGCCAGCAGCCACGGGACAGGGGATGAAAAACTGTTTTTT. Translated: CASSHGTGDEKLFF.

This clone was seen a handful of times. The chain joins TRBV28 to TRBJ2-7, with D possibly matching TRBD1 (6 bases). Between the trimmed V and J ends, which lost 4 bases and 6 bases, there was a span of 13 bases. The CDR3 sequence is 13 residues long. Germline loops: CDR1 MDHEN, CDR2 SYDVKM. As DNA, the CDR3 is TGTGCCAGCAGTTCCCCCGGGACACTCGAGCAGTACTTC. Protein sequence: CASSSPGTLEQYF.

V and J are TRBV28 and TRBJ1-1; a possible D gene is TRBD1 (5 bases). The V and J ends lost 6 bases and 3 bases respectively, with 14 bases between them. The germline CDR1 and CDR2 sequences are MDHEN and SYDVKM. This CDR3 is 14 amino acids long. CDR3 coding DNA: TGTGCCAGCAGCCCACCGGGGACGTACACTGAAGCTTTCTTT. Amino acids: CASSPPGTYTEAFF.

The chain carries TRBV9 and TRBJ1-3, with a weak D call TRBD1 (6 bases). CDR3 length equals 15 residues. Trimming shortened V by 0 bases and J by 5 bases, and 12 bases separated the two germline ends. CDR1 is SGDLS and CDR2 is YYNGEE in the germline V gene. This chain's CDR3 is CASSVGQGLRNTIYF. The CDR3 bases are TGTGCCAGCAGCGTAGGTCAGGGGTTGAGAAACACCATATATTTT.

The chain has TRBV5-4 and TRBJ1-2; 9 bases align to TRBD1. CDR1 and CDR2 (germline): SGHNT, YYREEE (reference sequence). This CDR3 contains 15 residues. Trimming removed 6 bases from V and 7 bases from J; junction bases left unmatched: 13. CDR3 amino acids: CASNRPGQGTRGYTF. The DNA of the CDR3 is TGTGCCAGCAACCGGCCGGGACAGGGTACTCGTGGCTACACCTTC. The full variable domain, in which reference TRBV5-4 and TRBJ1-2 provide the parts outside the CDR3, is ETGVTQSPTHLIKTRGQQVTLRCSSQSGHNTVSWYQQALGQGPQFIFQYYREEENGRGNFPPRFSGLQFPNYSSELNVNALELDDSALYLCASNRPGQGTRGYTFGSGTRLTVV.

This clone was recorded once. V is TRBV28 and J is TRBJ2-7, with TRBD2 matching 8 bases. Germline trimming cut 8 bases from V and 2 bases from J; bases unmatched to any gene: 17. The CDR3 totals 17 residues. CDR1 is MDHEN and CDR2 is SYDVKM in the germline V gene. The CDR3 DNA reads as TGTGCCAGCGACTCCGGGACTAGTAGAGGGTTGGCCTACGAGCAGTACTTC. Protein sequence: CASDSGTSRGLAYEQYF.

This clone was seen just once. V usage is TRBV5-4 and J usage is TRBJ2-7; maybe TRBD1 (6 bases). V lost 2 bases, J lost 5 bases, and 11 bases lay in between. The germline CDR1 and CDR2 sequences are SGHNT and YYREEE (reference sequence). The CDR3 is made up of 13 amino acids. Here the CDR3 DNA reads TGTGCCAGCAGCTTACAGGGCGCGGACGAGCAGTACTTC. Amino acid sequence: CASSLQGADEQYF.

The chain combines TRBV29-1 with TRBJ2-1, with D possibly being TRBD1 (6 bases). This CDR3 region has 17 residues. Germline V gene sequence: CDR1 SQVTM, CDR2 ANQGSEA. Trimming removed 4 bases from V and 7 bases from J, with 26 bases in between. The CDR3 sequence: CSVVGQWRLARGNEQFF. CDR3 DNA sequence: TGCAGCGTTGTAGGACAGTGGCGCCTTGCCCGCGGGAATGAGCAGTTCTTC.

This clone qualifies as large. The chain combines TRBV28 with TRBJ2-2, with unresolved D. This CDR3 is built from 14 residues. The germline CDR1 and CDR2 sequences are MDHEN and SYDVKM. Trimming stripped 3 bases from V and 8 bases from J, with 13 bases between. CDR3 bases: TGTGCCAGCAGTTTGTTTACACAATCAGGGGAGCTGTTTTTT. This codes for CASSLFTQSGELFF.

CDR3 loop: CASSSTGGSNTGELFF. DNA of the CDR3: TGTGCCAGCAGTTCCACAGGGGGCTCGAACACCGGGGAGCTGTTTTTT. This chain joins TRBV6-6 and TRBJ2-2; TRBD1 matches 9 bases. This CDR3 contains 16 residues. Germline CDR1 is MNHNY and CDR2 is SVGAGI (reference sequence). Germline trimming cut 4 bases from V and 0 bases from J; bases unmatched to any gene: 3.

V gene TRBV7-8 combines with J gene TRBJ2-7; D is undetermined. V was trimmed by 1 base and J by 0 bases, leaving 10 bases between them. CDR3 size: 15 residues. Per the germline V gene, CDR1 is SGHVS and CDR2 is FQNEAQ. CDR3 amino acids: CASSLEILSSYEQYF. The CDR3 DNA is TGTGCCAGCAGCTTAGAAATACTGAGCTCCTACGAGCAGTACTTC.

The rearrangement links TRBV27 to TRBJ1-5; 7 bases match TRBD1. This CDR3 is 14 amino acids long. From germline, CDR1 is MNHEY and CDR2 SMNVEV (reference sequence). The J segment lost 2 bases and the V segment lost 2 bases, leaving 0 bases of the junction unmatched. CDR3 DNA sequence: TGTGCCAGCAGTTTAGGGACAGGCAATCAGCCCCAGCATTTT. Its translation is CASSLGTGNQPQHF.

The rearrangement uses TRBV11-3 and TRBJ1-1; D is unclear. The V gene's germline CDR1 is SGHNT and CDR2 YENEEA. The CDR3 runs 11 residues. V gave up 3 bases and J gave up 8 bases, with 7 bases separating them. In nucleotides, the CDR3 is TGTGCCAGCAGCTTCGGGGTAGAAGCTTTCTTT. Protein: CASSFGVEAFF.

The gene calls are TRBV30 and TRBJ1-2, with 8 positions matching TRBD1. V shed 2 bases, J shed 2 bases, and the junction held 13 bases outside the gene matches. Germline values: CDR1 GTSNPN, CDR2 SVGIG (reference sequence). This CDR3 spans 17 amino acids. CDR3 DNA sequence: TGTGCCTGGAGTCAGGGTTTTACAGGGGGAACCAACTATGGCTACACCTTC. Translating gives CAWSQGFTGGTNYGYTF.

In DNA, the CDR3 is TGTGCCAGCAGCTCCCGGACCGGGAATGAGCAGTTCTTC. It is translated as CASSSRTGNEQFF. The V gene is TRBV7-3, the J gene TRBJ2-1; D is unresolved. The CDR3 covers 13 residues. Trimming took off 4 bases at V and 7 bases at J, with 11 bases between the two ends. CDR1 SGHTA and CDR2 FQGTGA come from the germline V gene.

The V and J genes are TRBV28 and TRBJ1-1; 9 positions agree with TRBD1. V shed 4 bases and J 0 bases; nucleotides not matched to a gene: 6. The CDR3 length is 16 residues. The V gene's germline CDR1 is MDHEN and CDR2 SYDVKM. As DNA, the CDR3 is TGTGCCAGCAGTTCCCTCGGGACAGGGTTGAACACTGAAGCTTTCTTT. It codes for CASSSLGTGLNTEAFF.

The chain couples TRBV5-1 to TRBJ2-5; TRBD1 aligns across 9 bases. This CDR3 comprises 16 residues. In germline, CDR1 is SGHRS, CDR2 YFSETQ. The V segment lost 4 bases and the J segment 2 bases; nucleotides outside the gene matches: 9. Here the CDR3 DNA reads TGCGCCAGCAGCCAGAGGGGGACAGGGCTTCAAGAGACCCAGTACTTC. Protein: CASSQRGTGLQETQYF. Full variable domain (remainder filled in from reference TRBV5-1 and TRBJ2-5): KAGVTQTPRYLIKTRGQQVTLSCSPISGHRSVSWYQQTPGQGLQFLFEYFSETQRNKGNFPGRFSGRQFSNSRSEMNVSTLELGDSALYLCASSQRGTGLQETQYFGPGTRLLVL.

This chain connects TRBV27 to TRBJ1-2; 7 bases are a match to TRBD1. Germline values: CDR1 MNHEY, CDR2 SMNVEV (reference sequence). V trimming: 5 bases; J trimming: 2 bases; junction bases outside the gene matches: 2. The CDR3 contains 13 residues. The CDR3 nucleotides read TGTGCCAGCAGTGAGGACAGGAACTATGGCTACACCTTC. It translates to CASSEDRNYGYTF.

Written as DNA, the CDR3 is TGTGCCTGGAGAGTCCTAGCTGAGACCCAGTACTTC. This sequence encodes CAWRVLAETQYF. This rearrangement joins TRBV30 to TRBJ2-5; maybe TRBD2 (5 bases). Trimming left V 3 bases short and J 5 bases short, with 10 bases between. The length of the CDR3 is 12 residues. From germline, CDR1 is GTSNPN and CDR2 SVGIG (reference sequence).

The CDR3 bases are TGTGCCATCAGTTCCAAACAGGGTTCCTACGAGCAGTACTTC. Translation: CAISSKQGSYEQYF. The rearrangement links TRBV10-3 to TRBJ2-7, with a tentative D call TRBD1 (6 bases). There are 14 residues in the CDR3. V was pared by 5 bases and J by 1 base, with 12 bases between. Germline CDR1 reads ENHRY; CDR2 reads SYGVKD.

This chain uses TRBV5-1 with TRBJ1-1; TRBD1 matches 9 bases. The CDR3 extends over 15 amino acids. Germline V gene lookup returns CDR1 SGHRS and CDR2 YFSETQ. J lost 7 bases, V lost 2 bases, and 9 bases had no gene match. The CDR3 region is CASSFLLTGQGEAFF. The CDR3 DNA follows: TGCGCCAGCAGCTTCCTTTTAACGGGACAGGGTGAAGCTTTCTTT.

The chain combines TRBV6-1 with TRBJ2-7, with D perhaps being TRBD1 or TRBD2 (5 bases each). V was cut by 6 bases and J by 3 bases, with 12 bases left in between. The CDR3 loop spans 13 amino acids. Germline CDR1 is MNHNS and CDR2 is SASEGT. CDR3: CASSRDHFYEQYF. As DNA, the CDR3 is TGTGCCAGCAGCCGGGACCATTTCTACGAGCAGTACTTC.